This TCR beta chain is drawn from a study of cytomegalovirus exposure and HLA in healthy donors. Amplification used 60 Vbeta primers and 13 Jbeta primers. Some clones are missing from TCRdb's copy, which holds only in-frame ones; the method was immunoSEQ multiplex PCR. The sample lists about 140,000 clones; approximately 82% were seen once. Trimming pared 8 bases from V and 3 bases from J, leaving 10 bases between. The CDR3 totals 12 residues. Germline CDR1 is ENHRY and CDR2 is SYGVKD. V gene TRBV10-3 combines with J gene TRBJ1-1, with D possibly matching TRBD1 (5 bases). The TCR comes from a man aged 18 to 29 in good health and CMV-seropositive. The specimen sequenced was PBMCs. The CDR3 DNA sequence: TGTGCCATCGGGGGGAGTGACACTGAAGCTTTCTTT. Translating it yields CAIGGSDTEAFF.